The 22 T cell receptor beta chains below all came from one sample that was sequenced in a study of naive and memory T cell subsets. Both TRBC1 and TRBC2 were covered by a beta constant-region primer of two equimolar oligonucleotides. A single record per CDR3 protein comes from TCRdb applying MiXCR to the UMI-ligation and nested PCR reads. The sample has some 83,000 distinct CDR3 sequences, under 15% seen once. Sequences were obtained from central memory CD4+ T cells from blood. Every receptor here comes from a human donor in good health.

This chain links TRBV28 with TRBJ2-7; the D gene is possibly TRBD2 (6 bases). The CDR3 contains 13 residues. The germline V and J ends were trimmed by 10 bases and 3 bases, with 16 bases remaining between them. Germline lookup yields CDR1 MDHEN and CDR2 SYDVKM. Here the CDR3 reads CATTGARLYEQYF. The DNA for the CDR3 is TGTGCCACCACGGGAGCCCGCCTCTACGAGCAGTACTTC.

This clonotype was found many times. The CDR3 nucleotides read TGTGCCAGCACCCTGGGAGTTTGGACTGAAGCTTTCTTT. Translating it yields CASTLGVWTEAFF. The chain links TRBV6-1 to TRBJ1-1; D call uncertain. The CDR3 runs 13 residues. V lost 7 bases to trimming and J lost 5 bases, with 14 bases between them. The germline gives CDR1 MNHNS, CDR2 SASEGT.

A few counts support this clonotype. CDR3 sequence: CASSPFDGSNQPQHF. The CDR3, as DNA: TGTGCCAGCAGCCCTTTCGACGGTAGCAATCAGCCCCAGCATTTT. V usage is TRBV12-3 or TRBV12-4 and J usage is TRBJ1-5; D is uncertain. Trimming took off 6 bases at V and 0 bases at J, with 12 bases between the two ends. The CDR3 runs to 15 residues.

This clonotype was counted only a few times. The CDR3 loop is CAIRLTTDPNTEAFF. CDR3 sequence (DNA): TGTGCCATACGACTAACCACCGACCCGAACACTGAAGCTTTCTTT. J is TRBJ1-1 and V is TRBV10-3, with D hard to call. The germline CDR1 and CDR2 sequences are ENHRY and SYGVKD. This CDR3 region has 15 residues. Trimming shortened V by 9 bases and J by 1 base, and 18 bases separated the two germline ends.

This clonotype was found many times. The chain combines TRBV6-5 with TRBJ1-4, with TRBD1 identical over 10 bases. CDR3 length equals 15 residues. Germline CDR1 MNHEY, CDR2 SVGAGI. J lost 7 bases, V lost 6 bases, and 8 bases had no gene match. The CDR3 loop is CASSHTTGGTEKLFF. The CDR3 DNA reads TGTGCCAGCAGCCACACGACAGGGGGCACTGAAAAACTGTTTTTT.

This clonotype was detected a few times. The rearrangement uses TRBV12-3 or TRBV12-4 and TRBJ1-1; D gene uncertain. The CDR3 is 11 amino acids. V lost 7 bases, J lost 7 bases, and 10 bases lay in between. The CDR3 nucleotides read TGTGCCAGCACCCTACGTTTTGAAGCTTTCTTT. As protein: CASTLRFEAFF.

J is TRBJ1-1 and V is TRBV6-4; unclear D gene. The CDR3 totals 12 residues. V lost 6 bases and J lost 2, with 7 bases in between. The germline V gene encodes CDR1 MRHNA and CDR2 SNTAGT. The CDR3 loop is CASRWGNTEAFF. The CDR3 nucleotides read TGTGCCAGCAGATGGGGAAACACTGAAGCTTTCTTT.

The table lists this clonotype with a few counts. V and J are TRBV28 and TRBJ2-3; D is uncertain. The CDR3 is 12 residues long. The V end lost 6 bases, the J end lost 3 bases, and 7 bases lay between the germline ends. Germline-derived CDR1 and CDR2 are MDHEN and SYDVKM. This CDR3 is CASRTQTDTQYF. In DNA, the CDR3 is TGTGCCAGCAGGACACAAACAGATACGCAGTATTTT.

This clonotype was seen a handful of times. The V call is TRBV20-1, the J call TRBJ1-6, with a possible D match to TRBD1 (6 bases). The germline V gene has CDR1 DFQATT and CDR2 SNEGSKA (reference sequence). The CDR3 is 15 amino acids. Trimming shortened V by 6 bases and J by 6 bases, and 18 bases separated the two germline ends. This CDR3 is CSASLDSLPNSPLHF. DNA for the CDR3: TGCAGTGCCTCCCTGGACAGCCTCCCTAATTCACCCCTCCACTTT.

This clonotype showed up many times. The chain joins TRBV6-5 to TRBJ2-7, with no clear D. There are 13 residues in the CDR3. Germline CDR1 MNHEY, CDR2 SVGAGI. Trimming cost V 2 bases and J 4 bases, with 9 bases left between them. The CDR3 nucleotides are TGTGCCAGCAGTTACGCCCCTACGTACGAGCAGTACTTC. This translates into CASSYAPTYEQYF.

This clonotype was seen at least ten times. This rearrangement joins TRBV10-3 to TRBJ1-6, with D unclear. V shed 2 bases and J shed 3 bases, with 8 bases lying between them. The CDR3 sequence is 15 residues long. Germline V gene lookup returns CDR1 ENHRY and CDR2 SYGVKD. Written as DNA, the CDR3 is TGTGCCATCAGTGAGACAAGCCTCTATAATTCACCCCTCCACTTT. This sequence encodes CAISETSLYNSPLHF.

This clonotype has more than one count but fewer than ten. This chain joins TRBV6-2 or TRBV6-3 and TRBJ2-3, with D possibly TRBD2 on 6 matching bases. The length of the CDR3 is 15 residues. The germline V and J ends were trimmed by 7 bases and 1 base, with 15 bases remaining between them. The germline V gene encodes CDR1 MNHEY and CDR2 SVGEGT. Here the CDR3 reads CASNKLAAGTDTQYF. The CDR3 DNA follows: TGTGCCAGCAATAAACTAGCAGCCGGCACAGATACGCAGTATTTT.

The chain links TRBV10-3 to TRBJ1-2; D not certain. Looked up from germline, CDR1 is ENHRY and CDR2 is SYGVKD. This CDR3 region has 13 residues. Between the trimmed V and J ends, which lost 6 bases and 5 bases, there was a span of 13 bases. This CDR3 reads CAISPGPEYGYTF. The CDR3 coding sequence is TGTGCCATCAGCCCTGGACCGGAATATGGCTACACCTTC.

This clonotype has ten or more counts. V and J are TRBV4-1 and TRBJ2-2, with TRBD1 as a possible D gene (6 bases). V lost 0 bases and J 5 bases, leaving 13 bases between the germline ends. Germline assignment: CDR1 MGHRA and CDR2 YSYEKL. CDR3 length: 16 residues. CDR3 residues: CASSQERGFGTGELFF. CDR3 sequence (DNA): TGCGCCAGCAGCCAAGAGAGGGGGTTTGGTACCGGGGAGCTGTTTTTT.

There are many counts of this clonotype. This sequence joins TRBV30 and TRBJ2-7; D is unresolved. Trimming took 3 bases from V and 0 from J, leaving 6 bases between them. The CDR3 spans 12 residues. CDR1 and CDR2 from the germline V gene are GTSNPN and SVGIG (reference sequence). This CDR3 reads CAWSASSYEQYF. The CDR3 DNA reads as TGTGCCTGGAGCGCCAGCTCCTACGAGCAGTACTTC.

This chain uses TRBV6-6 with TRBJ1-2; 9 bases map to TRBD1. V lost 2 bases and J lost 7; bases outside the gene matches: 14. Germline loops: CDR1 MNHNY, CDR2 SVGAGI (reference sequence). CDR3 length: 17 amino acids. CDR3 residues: CASSYTGTGKRSGGYTF. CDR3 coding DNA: TGTGCCAGCAGTTACACCGGGACAGGGAAGAGGAGTGGTGGCTACACCTTC.

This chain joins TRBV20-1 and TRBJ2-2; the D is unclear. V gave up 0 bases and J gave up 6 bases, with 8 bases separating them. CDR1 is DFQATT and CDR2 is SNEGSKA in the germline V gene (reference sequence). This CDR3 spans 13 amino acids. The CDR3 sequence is CSARDQISGELFF. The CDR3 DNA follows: TGCAGTGCTAGAGATCAGATCTCCGGGGAGCTGTTTTTT.

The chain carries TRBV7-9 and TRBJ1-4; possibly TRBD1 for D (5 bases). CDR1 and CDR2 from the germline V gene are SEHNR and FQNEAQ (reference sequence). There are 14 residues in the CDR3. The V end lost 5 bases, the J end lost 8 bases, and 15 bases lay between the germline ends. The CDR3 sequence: CASSQMGREEKLFF. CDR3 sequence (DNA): TGTGCCAGCAGCCAGATGGGCAGGGAGGAAAAACTGTTTTTT.

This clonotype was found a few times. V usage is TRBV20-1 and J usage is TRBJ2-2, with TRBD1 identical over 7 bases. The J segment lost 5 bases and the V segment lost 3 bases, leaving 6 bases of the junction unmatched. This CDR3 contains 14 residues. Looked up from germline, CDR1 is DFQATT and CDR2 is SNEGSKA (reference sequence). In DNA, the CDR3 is TGCAGTGCTAGTGGGACAGCCAGAACCGGGGAGCTGTTTTTT. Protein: CSASGTARTGELFF.

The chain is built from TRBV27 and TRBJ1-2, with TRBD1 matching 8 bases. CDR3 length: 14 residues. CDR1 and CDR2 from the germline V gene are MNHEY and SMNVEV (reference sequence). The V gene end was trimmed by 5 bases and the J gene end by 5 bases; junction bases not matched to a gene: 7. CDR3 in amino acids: CASSTRDRPYGYTF. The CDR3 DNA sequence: TGTGCCAGCAGTACCCGGGACAGGCCTTATGGCTACACCTTC.

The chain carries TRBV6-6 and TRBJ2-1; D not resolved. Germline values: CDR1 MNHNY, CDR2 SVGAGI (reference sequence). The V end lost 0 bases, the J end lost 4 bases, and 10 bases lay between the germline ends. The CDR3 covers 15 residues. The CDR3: CASSYSDVTYNEQFF. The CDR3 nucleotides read TGTGCCAGCAGTTACTCGGATGTGACATACAATGAGCAGTTCTTC.

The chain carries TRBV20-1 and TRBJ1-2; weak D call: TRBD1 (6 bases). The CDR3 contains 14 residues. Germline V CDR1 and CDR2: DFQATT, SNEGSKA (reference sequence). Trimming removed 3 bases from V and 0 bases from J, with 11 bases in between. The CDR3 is CSARWGAANYGYTF. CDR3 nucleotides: TGCAGTGCTAGGTGGGGGGCAGCTAACTATGGCTACACCTTC.